The rows below give T cell receptor beta chains drawn from one sample of a study of cytomegalovirus exposure and HLA in healthy donors. Generated by immunoSEQ multiplex PCR, the TCRdb table keeps only in-frame clones and is missing some. In the table there are about 130,000 clones, less than 80% of which are singletons. The specimen sequenced was PBMCs. These receptor sequences come from a woman aged 50 to 65 in good health and CMV-seronegative. Each CDR3 is given with its conserved first and last residue.

v_call | cdr3_aa
TRBV30 | CAWTPSGKETQYF
TRBV19 | CASSIGSRAYNEQFF
TRBV7-8 | CASSLGTSPTDTQYF
TRBV23-1 | CASSQPGQGIFKAFF
TRBV6-9 | CASSYSRDRGRQYEQYF
TRBV19 | CASRQNTEAFF
TRBV19 | CASSISATNEKLFF
TRBV2 | CASSGLGTGVSEQYF
TRBV5-4 | CASSLASGATDTQYF
TRBV30 | CAWRGRTDTQYF
TRBV19 | CASSIRDKLGYTF
TRBV28 | CASIKTGQLYEQYF
TRBV10-3 | CAIRPRAAGGTYEQYF
TRBV28 | CASSFRVVHEQFF
TRBV11-1 | CASSPYAGTGNNEQFF
TRBV4-1 | CASSQGPEAAEQYF
TRBV7-2 | CASSLALAGVPEQYF
TRBV6-5 | CASSYIAGGHQETQYF
TRBV28 | CASSFFSGEAFF
TRBV19 | CACSTFTSDEQFF
TRBV2 | CASKLDRANADTQYF
TRBV27 | CASSLMGGGTDTQYF
TRBV4-3 | CASSHLAAPQETQYF
TRBV6-1 | CASSEVAGPSYGNEQYF
TRBV30 | CAWSPGTGDGHEQYF
TRBV10-3 | CAISVGTGETQYF
TRBV4-3 | CASSRDIITDTQYF
TRBV6-4 | CASSTGGTYGYTF
TRBV27 | CASKLVGGSYEQYF
TRBV7-9 | CSSSLAGTGNEQYF
TRBV28 | CASSRTENTEAFF
TRBV2 | CASLSQGAVNEKLFF
TRBV4-3 | CASSQDDGQWKTQYF
TRBV6-4 | CASSSRPSSTDTQYF
TRBV5-4 | CASSPSGAYNEQFF
TRBV2 | CASSYEQGSGNTIYF
TRBV28 | CASSLGEGYEQYF
TRBV9 | CASSEQLVSYEQYF
TRBV19 | CATHWTGEGTEAFF
TRBV18 | CASSPAGKETQYF
TRBV5-4 | CASSPAGERPTYEQYF
TRBV19 | CASSLQGPGETQYF
TRBV10-3 | CAISDRVSGNTIYF
TRBV13 | CASSLAGGGANVLTF
TRBV6-6 | CASSYSLAGADTQYF
TRBV18 | CASSPDGRVTEAFF
TRBV29-1 | CSVTGTGSHEQYF
TRBV9 | CASSETSPTDTQYF
TRBV30 | CAWTDGSGAYNEQFF
TRBV4-3 | CASSHSGISYNEQFF
TRBV7-3 | CASSPLAGDSYNEQFF
TRBV6-6 | CASNELLANEQFF
TRBV10-3 | CAISERTGFPYEQYF
TRBV5-6 | CASSYNVGALETQYF